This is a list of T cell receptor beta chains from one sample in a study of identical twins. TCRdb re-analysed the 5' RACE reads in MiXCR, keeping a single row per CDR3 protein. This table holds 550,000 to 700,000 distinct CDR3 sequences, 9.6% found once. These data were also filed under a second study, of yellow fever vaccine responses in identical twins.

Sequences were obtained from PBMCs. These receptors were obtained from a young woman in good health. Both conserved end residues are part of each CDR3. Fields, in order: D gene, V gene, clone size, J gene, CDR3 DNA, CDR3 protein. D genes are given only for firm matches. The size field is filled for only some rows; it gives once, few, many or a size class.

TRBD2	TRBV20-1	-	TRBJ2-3	TGCAGTGCGCTAGGGGGGACTAGCGGTGCCACAGATACGCAGTATTTT	CSALGGTSGATDTQYF
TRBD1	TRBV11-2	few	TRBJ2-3	TGTGCCAGCAGCCACCCAGGGGGCACGCAGTATTTT	CASSHPGGTQYF
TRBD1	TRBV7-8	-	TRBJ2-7	TGTGCCAGCAGCTCGGGACAGGGGGCCGGGGCCTACGAGCAGTACTTC	CASSSGQGAGAYEQYF
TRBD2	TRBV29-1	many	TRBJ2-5	TGCAGCGTCACAACTAGCGGGGAGACCCAGTACTTC	CSVTTSGETQYF
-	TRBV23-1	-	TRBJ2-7	TGCGCCAGCAATCACCTCTCCTACGAGCAGTACTTC	CASNHLSYEQYF
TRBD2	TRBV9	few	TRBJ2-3	TGTGCCAGCAGCGTAGCTCGACTAGCGGAGAGCACAGATACGCAGTATTTT	CASSVARLAESTDTQYF
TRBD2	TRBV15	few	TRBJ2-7	TGTGCCACCAGCAGGGGAACTGCGGGACTAGCGCCACTTCCCTACGAGCAGTACTTC	CATSRGTAGLAPLPYEQYF
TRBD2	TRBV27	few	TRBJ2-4	TGTGCCAGCAGTTTGCGACTAGCGCAGGGTCGTGAGTACTTC	CASSLRLAQGREYF
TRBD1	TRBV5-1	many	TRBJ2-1	TGCGCCAGCAGCTGGACAGGGTCCTCCCTTATCTACAATGAGCAGTTCTTC	CASSWTGSSLIYNEQFF
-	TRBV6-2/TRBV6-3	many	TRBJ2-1	TGTGCCAGCAGTTATCTTTACAATGAGCAGTTCTTC	CASSYLYNEQFF
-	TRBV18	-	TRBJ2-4	TGTGCCAGCTCACCACGGGGTGAGGGCAAAAACATTCAGTACTTC	CASSPRGEGKNIQYF
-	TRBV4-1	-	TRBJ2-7	TGCGCCAGCAGCCAAGTCTTCGGAGGTCCGTACGAGCAGTACTTC	CASSQVFGGPYEQYF
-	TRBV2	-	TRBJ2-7	TGTGCCAGCAGTGAAAGGACCGGGGGGCGGGGAGAGCAGTACTTC	CASSERTGGRGEQYF
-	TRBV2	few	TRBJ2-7	TGTGCCAGCAGTGTGTCACAGGGCCTGGGGGAGCAGTACTTC	CASSVSQGLGEQYF
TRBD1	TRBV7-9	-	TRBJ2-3	TGTGCCAGCAGCTCAAGGAGGACAGGGGCAGATACGCAGTATTTT	CASSSRRTGADTQYF
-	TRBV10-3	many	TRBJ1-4	TGTGCCATCAGTGGTGGGGCTGATGAAAAACTGTTTTTT	CAISGGADEKLFF
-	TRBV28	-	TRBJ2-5	TGTGCCAGCAGTTCAGGAGACAGGAGAGGAGAGACCCAGTACTTC	CASSSGDRRGETQYF
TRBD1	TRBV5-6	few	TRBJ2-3	TGTGCCAGCAGCGGAACCGGGACAGTTACGCAGTATTTT	CASSGTGTVTQYF
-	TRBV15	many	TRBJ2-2	TGTGCCACCAGCGACGACAGGACGAGTCCGAACACCGGGGAGCTGTTTTTT	CATSDDRTSPNTGELFF
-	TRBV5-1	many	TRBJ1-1	TGCGCCAGCAGCTTGGTACAGGCTGCCTCGAACACTGAAGCTTTCTTT	CASSLVQAASNTEAFF
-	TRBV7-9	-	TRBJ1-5	TGTGCCAGCAGCTTAACTGGGGGGGGCAGGAGCAATCAGCCCCAGCATTTT	CASSLTGGGRSNQPQHF
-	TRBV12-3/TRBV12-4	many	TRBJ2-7	TGTGCCAGCAGTTTAAGACCCCCGGAGCAGTACTTC	CASSLRPPEQYF
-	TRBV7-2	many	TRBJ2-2	TGTGCCAGCAGCTTTGACCGAACCGGGGAGCTGTTTTTT	CASSFDRTGELFF
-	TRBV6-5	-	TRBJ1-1	TGTGCCAGCAGTTGGACATGGGGGAACACTGAAGCTTTCTTT	CASSWTWGNTEAFF
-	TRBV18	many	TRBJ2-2	TGTGCCAGCTCACTGCTGGACAGGAACACCGGGGAGCTGTTTTTT	CASSLLDRNTGELFF
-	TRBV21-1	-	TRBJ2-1	TGTGCCAGCAGCAAAGAAGAACCGGGACAAAGAACCCTCAATGAGCAGTTCTTC	CASSKEEPGQRTLNEQFF
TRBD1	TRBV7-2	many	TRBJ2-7	TGTGCCAGCAGCCCCATTGGCCGGACAGGGGTGTACGAGCAGTACTTC	CASSPIGRTGVYEQYF
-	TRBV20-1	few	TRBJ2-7	TGCAGTGCTCAGAGAGCCGAGACCTACGAGCAGTACTTC	CSAQRAETYEQYF
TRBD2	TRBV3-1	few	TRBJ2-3	TGTGCCAGCAGCCAAGATTCAGGGCGTCTAGGGACTAGCGGGGATACGCAGTATTTT	CASSQDSGRLGTSGDTQYF
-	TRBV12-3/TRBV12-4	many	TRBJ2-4	TGTGCCAGCACCCCTCAGGGGAACATTCAGTACTTC	CASTPQGNIQYF
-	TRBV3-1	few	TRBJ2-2	TGTGCCAGCAGCCCGCTCCTGAGGGGCGGGGAGCTGTTTTTT	CASSPLLRGGELFF
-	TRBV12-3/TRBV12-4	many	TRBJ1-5	TGTGCCAGCAGTTTCCGACAGAACAATCAGCCCCAGCATTTT	CASSFRQNNQPQHF
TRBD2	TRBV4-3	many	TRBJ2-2	TGCGCCAGCAGCCAAACTAGCGGGAGCACCGGGGAGCTGTTTTTT	CASSQTSGSTGELFF
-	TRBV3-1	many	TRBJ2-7	TGTGCCAGCAGCCATAACAGCGCGGGACACCTCTACGAGCAGTACTTC	CASSHNSAGHLYEQYF
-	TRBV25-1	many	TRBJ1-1	TGTGCCAGCAGTGTCAGGGGGAACACTGAAGCTTTCTTT	CASSVRGNTEAFF
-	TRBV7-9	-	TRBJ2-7	TGTGCCAGCAGCCTCCCCCGAGGGGGGGGAGAATACGAGCAGTACTTC	CASSLPRGGGEYEQYF
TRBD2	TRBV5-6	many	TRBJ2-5	TGTGCCAGCAGCCCCCGGAGAGCGGGAGGAGCCGAGACCCAGTACTTC	CASSPRRAGGAETQYF
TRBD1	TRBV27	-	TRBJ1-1	TGTGCCAGCAGTTTGACAAGGACAGGGGGAGCTTTCTTT	CASSLTRTGGAFF
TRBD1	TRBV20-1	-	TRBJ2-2	TGCAGTGCTAGGGACAGGCAAAACACCGGGGAGCTGTTTTTT	CSARDRQNTGELFF
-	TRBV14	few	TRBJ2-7	TGTGCCAGCAGCCCGAAAAAAGTGGGTCCCTACGAGCAGTACTTC	CASSPKKVGPYEQYF
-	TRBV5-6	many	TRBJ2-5	TGTGCCAGCAGCTCGCCTCATGGGCCCAATTTCTGCTTC	CASSSPHGPNFCF
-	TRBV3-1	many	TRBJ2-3	TGTGCCAGCAGCCAAGAGGGACAGCGGGCTATGGCACCAGATACGCAGTATTTT	CASSQEGQRAMAPDTQYF
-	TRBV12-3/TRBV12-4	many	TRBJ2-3	TGTGCCAGCGCACCAGTAGTGGTAGATACGCAGTATTTT	CASAPVVVDTQYF
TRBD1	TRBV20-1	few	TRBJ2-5	TGCAGTGCTCACAGGGGGGCAATTCCGACCGGAGAGACCCAGTACTTC	CSAHRGAIPTGETQYF
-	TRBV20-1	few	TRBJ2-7	TGCAGTGCTAGTTCTTCGGGGGAGACATCCTCCCCCTACGAGCAGTACTTC	CSASSSGETSSPYEQYF
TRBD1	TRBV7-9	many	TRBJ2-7	TGTGCCAGCAGCTTTCCATCCACTGTCCCGGGACAGGGGCCGGGCCGGTACGAGCAGTACTTC	CASSFPSTVPGQGPGRYEQYF
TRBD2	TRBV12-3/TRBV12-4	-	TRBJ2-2	TGTGCCAGCAGGCAGGGACTAGCGGGAGGAGAGACCGGGGAGCTGTTTTTT	CASRQGLAGGETGELFF
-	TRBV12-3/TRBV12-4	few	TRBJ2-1	TGTGCCAGCAGTCCAGACCAAAAGTACTACAATGAGCAGTTCTTC	CASSPDQKYYNEQFF
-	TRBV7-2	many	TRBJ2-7	TGTGCCAGCAGCCCTACCCGGGACTCGCCACGGGAGCAGTACTTC	CASSPTRDSPREQYF